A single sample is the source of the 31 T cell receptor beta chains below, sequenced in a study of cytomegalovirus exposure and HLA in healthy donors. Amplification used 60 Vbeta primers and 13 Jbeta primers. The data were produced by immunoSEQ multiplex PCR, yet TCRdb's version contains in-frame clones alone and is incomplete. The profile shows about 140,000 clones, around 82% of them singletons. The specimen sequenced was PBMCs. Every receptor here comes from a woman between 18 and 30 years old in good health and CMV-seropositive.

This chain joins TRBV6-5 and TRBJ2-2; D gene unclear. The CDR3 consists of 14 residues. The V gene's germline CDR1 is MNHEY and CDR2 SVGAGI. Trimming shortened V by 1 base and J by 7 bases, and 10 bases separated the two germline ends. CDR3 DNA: TGTGCCAGCAGTTACTTAACTTGGAGCGGGGAGCTGTTTTTT. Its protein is CASSYLTWSGELFF.

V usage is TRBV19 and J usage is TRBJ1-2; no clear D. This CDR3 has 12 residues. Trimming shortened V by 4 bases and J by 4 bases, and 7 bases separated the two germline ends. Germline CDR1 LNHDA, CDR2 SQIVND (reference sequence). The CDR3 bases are TGTGCCAGTAGTACGGAGATCTATGGCTACACCTTC. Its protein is CASSTEIYGYTF.

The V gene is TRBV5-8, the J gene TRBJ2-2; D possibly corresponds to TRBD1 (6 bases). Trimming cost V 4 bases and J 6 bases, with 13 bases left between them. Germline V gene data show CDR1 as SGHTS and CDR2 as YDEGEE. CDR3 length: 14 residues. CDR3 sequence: CASSPPGAPGELFF. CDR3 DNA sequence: TGTGCCAGCAGCCCGCCAGGGGCGCCCGGGGAGCTGTTTTTT.

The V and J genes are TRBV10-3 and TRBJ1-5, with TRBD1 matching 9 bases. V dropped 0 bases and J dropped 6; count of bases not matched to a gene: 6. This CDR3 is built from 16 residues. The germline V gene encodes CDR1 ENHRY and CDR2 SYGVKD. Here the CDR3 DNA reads TGTGCCATCAGTGAGTCGGGACAGGGTTTTGGTCAGCCCCAGCATTTT. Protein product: CAISESGQGFGQPQHF.

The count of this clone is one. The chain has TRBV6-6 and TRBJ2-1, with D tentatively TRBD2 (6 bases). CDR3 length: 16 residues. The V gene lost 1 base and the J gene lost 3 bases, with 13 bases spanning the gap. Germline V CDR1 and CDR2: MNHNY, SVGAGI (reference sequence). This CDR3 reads CASSYYGGLHYNEQFF. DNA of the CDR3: TGTGCCAGCAGTTACTATGGGGGACTCCACTACAATGAGCAGTTCTTC.

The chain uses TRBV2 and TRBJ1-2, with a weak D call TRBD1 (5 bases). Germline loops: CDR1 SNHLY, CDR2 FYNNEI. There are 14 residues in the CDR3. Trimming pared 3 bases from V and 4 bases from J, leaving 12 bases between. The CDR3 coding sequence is TGTGCCAGCAGTGACAAGGGGCAAAGCTATGGCTACACCTTC. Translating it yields CASSDKGQSYGYTF. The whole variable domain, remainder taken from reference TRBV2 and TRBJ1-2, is EPEVTQTPSHQVTQMGQEVILRCVPISNHLYFYWYRQILGQKVEFLVSFYNNEISEKSEIFDDQFSVERPDGSNFTLKIRSTKLEDSAMYFCASSDKGQSYGYTFGSGTRLTVV.

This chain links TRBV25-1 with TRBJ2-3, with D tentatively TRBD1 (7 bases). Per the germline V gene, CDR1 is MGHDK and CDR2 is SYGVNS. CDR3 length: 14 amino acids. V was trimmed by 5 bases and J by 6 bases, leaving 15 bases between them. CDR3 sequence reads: CASSHMTGRDTQYF. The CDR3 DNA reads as TGTGCCAGCAGTCACATGACAGGGAGGGATACGCAGTATTTT.

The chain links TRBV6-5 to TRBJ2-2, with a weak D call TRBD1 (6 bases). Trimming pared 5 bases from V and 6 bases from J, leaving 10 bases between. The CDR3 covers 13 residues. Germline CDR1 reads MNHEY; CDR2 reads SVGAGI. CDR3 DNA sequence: TGTGCCAGCAGTACAGGGTCATCCGGGGAGCTGTTTTTT. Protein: CASSTGSSGELFF.

The CDR3 sequence: CASSFDSSGSYNSPLHF. CDR3 DNA: TGCGCCAGCAGCTTCGATTCGTCGGGTTCCTATAATTCACCCCTCCACTTT. V and J are TRBV5-1 and TRBJ1-6, with D unclear. The V and J ends lost 2 bases and 1 base respectively, with 13 bases between them. This CDR3 comprises 17 residues. The germline V gene encodes CDR1 SGHRS and CDR2 YFSETQ.

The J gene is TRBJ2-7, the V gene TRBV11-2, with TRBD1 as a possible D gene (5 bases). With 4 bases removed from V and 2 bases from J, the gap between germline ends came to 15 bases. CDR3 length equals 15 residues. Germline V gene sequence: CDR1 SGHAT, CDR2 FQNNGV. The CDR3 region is CASSSDSFLTYEQYF. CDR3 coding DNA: TGTGCCAGCAGCTCCGACAGTTTCCTGACCTACGAGCAGTACTTC. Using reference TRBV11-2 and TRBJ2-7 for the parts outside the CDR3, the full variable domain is EAGVAQSPRYKIIEKRQSVAFWCNPISGHATLYWYQQILGQGPKLLIQFQNNGVVDDSQLPKDRFSAERLKGVDSTLKIQPAKLEDSAVYLCASSSDSFLTYEQYFGPGTRLTVT.

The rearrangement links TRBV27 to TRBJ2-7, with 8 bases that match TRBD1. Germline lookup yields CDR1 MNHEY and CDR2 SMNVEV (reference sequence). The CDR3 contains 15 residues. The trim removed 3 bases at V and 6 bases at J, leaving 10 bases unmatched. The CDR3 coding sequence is TGTGCCAGCAGTTTGATCACAGGGGGAATTGGCGAGCAGTACTTC. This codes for CASSLITGGIGEQYF.

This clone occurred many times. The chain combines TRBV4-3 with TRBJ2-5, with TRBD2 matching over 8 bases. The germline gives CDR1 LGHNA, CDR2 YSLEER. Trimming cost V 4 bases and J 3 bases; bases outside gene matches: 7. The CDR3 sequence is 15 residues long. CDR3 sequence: CASSPAGEAKETQYF. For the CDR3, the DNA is TGCGCCAGCAGCCCAGCGGGGGAGGCGAAAGAGACCCAGTACTTC.

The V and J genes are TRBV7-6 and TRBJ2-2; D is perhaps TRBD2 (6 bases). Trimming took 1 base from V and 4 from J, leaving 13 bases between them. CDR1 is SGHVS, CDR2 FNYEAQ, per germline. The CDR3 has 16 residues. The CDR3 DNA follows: TGTGCCAGCAGCTTAGGGGTCGGGGGAGTCACCGGGGAGCTGTTTTTT. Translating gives CASSLGVGGVTGELFF.

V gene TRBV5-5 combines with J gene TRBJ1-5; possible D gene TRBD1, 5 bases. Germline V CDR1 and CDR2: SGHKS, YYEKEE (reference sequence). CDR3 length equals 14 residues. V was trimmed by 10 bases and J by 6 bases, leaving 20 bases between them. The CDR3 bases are TGTGCCTCCCAGCGAGGGGAGGGTTTTCAGCCCCAGCATTTT. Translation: CASQRGEGFQPQHF.

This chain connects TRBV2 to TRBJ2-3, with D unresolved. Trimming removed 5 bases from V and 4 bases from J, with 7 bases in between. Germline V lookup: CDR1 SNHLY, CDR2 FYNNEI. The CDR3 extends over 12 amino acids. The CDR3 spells CASSSAADTQYF. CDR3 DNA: TGTGCCAGCAGTAGCGCCGCAGATACGCAGTATTTT.

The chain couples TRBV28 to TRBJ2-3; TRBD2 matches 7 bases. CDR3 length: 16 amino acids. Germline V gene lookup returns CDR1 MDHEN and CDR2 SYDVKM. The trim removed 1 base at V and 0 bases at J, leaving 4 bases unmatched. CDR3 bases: TGTGCCAGCAGTTTATTCGGGGGGTTAAGCACAGATACGCAGTATTTT. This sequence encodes CASSLFGGLSTDTQYF. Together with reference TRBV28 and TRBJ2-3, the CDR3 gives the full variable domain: DVKVTQSSRYLVKRTGEKVFLECVQDMDHENMFWYRQDPGLGLRLIYFSYDVKMKEKGDIPEGYSVSREKKERFSLILESASTNQTSMYLCASSLFGGLSTDTQYFGPGTRLTVL.

CDR3 protein: CASSASGGYEQYF. CDR3 coding DNA: TGTGCCAGTAGTGCTAGCGGGGGGTACGAGCAGTACTTC. The V call is TRBV19, the J call TRBJ2-7; 11 nucleotides match TRBD2. Germline V gene sequence: CDR1 LNHDA, CDR2 SQIVND (reference sequence). The CDR3 has 13 amino acids. V dropped 5 bases and J dropped 4; count of bases not matched to a gene: 1.

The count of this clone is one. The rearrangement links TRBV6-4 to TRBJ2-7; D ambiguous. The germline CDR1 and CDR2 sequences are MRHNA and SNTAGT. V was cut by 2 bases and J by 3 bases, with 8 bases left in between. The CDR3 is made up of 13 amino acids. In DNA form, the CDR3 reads TGTGCCAGCAGTGACCTTAACAGCTACGAGCAGTACTTC. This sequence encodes CASSDLNSYEQYF.

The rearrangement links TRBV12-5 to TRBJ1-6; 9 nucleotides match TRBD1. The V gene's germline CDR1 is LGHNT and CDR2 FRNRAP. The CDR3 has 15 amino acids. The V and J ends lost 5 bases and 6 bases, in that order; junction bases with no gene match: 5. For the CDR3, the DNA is TGTGCTAGTGGTCCGGGACAGGGATTTAATTCACCCCTCCACTTT. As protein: CASGPGQGFNSPLHF.

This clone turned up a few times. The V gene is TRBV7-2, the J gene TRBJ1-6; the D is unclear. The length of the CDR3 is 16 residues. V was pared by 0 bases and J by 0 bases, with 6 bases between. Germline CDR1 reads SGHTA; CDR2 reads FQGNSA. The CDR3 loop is CASSLARSSYNSPLHF. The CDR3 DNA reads TGTGCCAGCAGCTTAGCGCGGAGCTCCTATAATTCACCCCTCCACTTT.

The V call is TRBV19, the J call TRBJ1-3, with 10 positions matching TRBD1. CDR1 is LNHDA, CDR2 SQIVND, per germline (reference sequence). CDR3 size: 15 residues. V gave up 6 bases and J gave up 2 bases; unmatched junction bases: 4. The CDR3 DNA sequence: TGTGCCAGTAGCAGAGGACAGGGGGCTGGAAACACCATATATTTT. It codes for CASSRGQGAGNTIYF.

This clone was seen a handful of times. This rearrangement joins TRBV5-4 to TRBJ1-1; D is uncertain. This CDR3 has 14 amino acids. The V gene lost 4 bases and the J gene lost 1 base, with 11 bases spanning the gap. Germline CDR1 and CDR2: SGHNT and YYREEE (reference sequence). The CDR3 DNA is TGTGCCAGCAGCCTAGCTCATGGGAACACTGAAGCTTTCTTT. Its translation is CASSLAHGNTEAFF.

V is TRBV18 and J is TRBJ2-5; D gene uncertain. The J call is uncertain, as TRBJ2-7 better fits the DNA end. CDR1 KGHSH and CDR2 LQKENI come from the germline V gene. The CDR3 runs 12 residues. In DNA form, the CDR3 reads TGTGCCAGCTCACCAAACAGTCGCGAGCAGTACTTC. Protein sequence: CASSPNSREQYF.

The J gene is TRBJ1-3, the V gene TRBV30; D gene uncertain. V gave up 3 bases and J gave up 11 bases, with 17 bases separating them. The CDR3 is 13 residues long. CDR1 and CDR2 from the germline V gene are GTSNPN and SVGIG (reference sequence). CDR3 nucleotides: TGTGCCTGGAGCTCATATCGGGTTCCCCCCATATATTTT. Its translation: CAWSSYRVPPIYF.

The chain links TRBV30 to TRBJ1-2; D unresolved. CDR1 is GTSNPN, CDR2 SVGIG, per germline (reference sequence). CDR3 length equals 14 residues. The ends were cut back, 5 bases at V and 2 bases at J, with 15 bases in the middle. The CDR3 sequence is CAWGLGIHNYGYTF. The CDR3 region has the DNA TGTGCCTGGGGCCTCGGGATCCACAACTATGGCTACACCTTC. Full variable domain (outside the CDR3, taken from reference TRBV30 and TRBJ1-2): SQTIHQWPATLVQPVGSPLSLECTVEGTSNPNLYWYRQAAGRGLQLLFYSVGIGQISSEVPQNLSASRPQDRQFILSSKKLLLSDSGFYLCAWGLGIHNYGYTFGSGTRLTVV.

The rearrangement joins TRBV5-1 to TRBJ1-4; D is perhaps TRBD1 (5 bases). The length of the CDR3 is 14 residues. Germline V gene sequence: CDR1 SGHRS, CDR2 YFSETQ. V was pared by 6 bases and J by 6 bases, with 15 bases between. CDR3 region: CASNGAEHYEKLFF. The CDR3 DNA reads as TGCGCCAGCAATGGGGCAGAACATTATGAAAAACTGTTTTTT.

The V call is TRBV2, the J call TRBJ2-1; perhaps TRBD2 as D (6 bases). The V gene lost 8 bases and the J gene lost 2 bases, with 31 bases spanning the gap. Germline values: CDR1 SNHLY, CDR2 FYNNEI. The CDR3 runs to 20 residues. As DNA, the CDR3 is TGTGCCAGCTCTCAGGTCTGGCGGGGACGAGTAGCCGGGCCCTACAATGAGCAGTTCTTC. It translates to CASSQVWRGRVAGPYNEQFF.

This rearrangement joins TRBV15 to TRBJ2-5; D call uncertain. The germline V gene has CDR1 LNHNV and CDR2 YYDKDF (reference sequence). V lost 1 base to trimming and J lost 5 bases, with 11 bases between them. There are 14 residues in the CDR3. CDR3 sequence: CATSRALQSETQYF. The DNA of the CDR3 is TGTGCCACCAGCAGAGCATTACAGTCGGAGACCCAGTACTTC.

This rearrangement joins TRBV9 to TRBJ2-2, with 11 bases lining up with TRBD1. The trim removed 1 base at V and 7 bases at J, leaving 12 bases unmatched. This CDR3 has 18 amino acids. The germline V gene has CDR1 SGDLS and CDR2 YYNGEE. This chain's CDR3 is CASSVKDRGLSYFGELFF. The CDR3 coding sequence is TGTGCCAGCAGCGTAAAGGACAGGGGGCTTTCCTATTTCGGGGAGCTGTTTTTT. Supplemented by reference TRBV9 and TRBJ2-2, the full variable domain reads DSGVTQTPKHLITATGQRVTLRCSPRSGDLSVYWYQQSLDQGLQFLIQYYNGEERAKGNILERFSAQQFPDLHSELNLSSLELGDSALYFCASSVKDRGLSYFGELFFGEGSRLTVL.

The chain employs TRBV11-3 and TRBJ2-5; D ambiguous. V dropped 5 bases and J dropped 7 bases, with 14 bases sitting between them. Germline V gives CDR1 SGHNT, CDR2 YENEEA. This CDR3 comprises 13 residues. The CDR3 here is CASSPASTATQYF. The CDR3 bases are TGTGCCAGCAGCCCTGCTAGTACTGCGACCCAGTACTTC.

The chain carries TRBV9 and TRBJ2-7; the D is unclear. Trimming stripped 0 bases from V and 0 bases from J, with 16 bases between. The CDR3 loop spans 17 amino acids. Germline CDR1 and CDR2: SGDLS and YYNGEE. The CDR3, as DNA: TGTGCCAGCAGCGTAGGTTGGAATTTGGGCAGCTCCTACGAGCAGTACTTC. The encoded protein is CASSVGWNLGSSYEQYF.